Listed below are T cell receptor beta chains from one sample, sequenced in a study of blood T cell repertoires in COVID-19. Here immunoSEQ multiplex PCR was the method, and the copy in TCRdb shows in-frame clones only, minus some. Among just over 300,000 clones listed, 85% to 90% were seen once. Sequencing input: peripheral blood. All receptors come from a woman under 40 with COVID-19, enrolled during active disease. The CDR3 runs from the conserved cysteine through the conserved F or W. A D gene is named only where the DNA matches it firmly. Clone size is not always given. Where it is, it says once, few, many or a class for expanded clones.

clone size	J gene	V gene	D gene	CDR3 protein	CDR3 DNA
.	TRBJ2-1	TRBV6-1	.	CASSEGGTANEQFF	TGTGCCAGCAGTGAAGGCGGGACAGCCAATGAGCAGTTCTTC
.	TRBJ2-2	TRBV18	.	CASSPQGETGELFF	TGTGCCAGCTCACCACAGGGGGAAACCGGGGAGCTGTTTTTT
.	TRBJ1-4	TRBV19	TRBD1	CASSTPPGQGNEKLFF	TGTGCCAGTAGTACCCCCCCGGGACAGGGTAATGAAAAACTGTTTTTT
.	TRBJ1-2	TRBV3-1/TRBV3-2	.	CASSPTREGYGYTF	TGTGCCAGCAGCCCGACCAGGGAGGGCTATGGCTACACCTTC
few	TRBJ2-5	TRBV9	.	CASSVGVSAWYQETQYF	TGTGCCAGCAGCGTAGGGGTTAGCGCCTGGTACCAAGAGACCCAGTACTTC
once	TRBJ1-1	TRBV18	.	CASSPRQVLGDTEAFF	TGTGCCAGCTCACCTCGACAGGTCCTTGGGGACACTGAAGCTTTCTTT
once	TRBJ2-2	TRBV7-6	TRBD2	CASSQRGLGPDGELFF	TGTGCCAGCAGCCAAAGGGGACTAGGGCCGGACGGGGAGCTGTTTTTT
once	TRBJ2-2	TRBV3-1/TRBV3-2	TRBD2	CASTNIKGRTRSRTGELFF	TGTGCCAGCACCAATATAAAAGGGAGGACTAGGTCGCGGACCGGGGAGCTGTTTTTT
.	TRBJ1-2	TRBV6-5	.	CASTLDRSLGYTF	TGTGCCAGCACCCTTGACAGGTCCTTAGGCTACACCTTC
.	TRBJ2-1	TRBV27	TRBD2	CASSLSGGVHNEQFF	TGTGCCAGCAGTTTAAGCGGGGGAGTCCACAATGAGCAGTTCTTC
.	TRBJ2-5	TRBV6-2/TRBV6-3	TRBD2	CASSHSGGAQETQYF	TGTGCCAGCAGCCATAGCGGGGGGGCACAAGAGACCCAGTACTTC
once	TRBJ2-5	TRBV7-2	.	CASSLGTGQETQYF	TGTGCCAGCAGCCTCGGGACTGGACAAGAGACCCAGTACTTC
.	TRBJ2-1	TRBV19	TRBD1	CASSIARGLSNEQFF	TGTGCCAGTAGTATAGCCAGGGGGCTAAGCAATGAGCAGTTCTTC
.	TRBJ2-3	TRBV24-1	TRBD2	CATSDSVGGGEGDTQYF	TGTGCCACCAGTGATTCCGTAGGAGGCGGGGAGGGAGATACGCAGTATTTT
.	TRBJ2-7	TRBV27	.	CASSSTNRDYEQYF	TGTGCCAGCAGTTCGACAAACAGGGACTACGAGCAGTACTTC